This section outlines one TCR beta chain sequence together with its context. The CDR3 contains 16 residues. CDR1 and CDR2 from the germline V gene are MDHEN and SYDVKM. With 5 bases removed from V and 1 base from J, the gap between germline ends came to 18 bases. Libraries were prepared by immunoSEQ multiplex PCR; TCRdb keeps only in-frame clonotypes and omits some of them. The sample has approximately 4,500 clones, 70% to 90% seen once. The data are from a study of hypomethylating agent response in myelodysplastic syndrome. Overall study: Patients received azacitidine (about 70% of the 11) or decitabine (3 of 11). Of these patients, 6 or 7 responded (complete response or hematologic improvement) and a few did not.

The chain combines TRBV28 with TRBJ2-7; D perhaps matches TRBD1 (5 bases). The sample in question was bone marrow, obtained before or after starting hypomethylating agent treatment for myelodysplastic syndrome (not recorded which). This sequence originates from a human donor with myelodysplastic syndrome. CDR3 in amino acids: CASSLPDTLPSYEQYF. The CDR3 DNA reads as TGTGCCAGCAGTCTCCCGGACACCCTACCTTCCTACGAGCAGTACTTC.